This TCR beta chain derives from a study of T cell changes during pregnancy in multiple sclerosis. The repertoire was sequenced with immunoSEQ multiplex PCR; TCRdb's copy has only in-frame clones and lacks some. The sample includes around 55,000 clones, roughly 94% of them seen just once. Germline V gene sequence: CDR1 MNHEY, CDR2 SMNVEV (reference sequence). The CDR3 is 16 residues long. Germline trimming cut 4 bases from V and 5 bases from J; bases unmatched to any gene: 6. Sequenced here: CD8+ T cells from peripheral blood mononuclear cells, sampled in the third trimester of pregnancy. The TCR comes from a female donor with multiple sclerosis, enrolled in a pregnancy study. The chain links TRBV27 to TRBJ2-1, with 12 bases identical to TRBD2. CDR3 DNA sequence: TGTGCCAGCAGTTCACGGACTAGCGGGATAGACAATGAGCAGTTCTTC. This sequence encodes CASSSRTSGIDNEQFF.